This TCR beta chain was sequenced during a study of molecular identifiers for immune sequencing clone quantification. A CD8+CD4-CCR7+CD45RA+ phenotype served as the sorting definition for naive CD8 T cells. Previously described methods with listed TCR primers produced the bulk TCR libraries. Using its own MiXCR run on the PCR reads, TCRdb lists one record per CDR3 protein. In the table there are around 470,000 distinct CDR3 sequences, roughly 23% of which are singletons. Study results and limitations: Clonotypes topping 20 RNA copies carried over 98% of effector molecules but under 1% of naive ones. Underestimation of highly expanded clone sizes could arise where identical TCR molecules share a barcode.

About this clonotype itself: The antigen remains undetermined. A much larger clone sits a single nucleotide away, making a read error possible.

Germline V gene sequence: CDR1 MNHEY, CDR2 SVGEGT. The CDR3 runs to 15 residues. This clonotype was obtained from a human donor in good health. Some libraries in this study had Jurkat cell RNA spiked in. Sequenced material: naive CD8+ T cells from blood, with Jurkat cell RNA spiked in. Subset specified: FACS-sorted CD8+CD4-CCR7+CD45RA+ naive T cells. The V and J genes are TRBV6-2 or TRBV6-3 and TRBJ2-1, with 7 bases fitting TRBD1. The CDR3 sequence is CASSLQGSTYNEQLF. Written as DNA, the CDR3 is TGTGCCAGCTCTTTACAGGGGAGCACCTACAATGAGCAGCTCTTC.